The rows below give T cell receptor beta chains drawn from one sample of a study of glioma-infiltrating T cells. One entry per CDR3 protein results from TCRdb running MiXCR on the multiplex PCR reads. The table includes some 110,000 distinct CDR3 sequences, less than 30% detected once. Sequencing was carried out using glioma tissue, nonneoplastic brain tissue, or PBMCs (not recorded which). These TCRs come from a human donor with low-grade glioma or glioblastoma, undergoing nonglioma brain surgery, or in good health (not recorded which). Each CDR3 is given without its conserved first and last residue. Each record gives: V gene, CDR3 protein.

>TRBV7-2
ASSLQSVSGNTIY
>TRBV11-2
ASSRPRDSNTEAF
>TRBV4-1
ASSPERTTPSRYGYT
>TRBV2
ASTSGGSYGYT
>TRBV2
ASSGRHNQPQH
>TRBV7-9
ASSPLYTTRRSSYEQY
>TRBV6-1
ASTPSGSSKTQY
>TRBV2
ASGGGAYSNQPQH
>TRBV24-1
ATSDGDSTYNEQF
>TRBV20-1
SANSGGEETQY
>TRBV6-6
ASSYSTLTDTQY
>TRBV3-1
ASSQTRTGGTGELF
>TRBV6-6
AISYRENTEDF
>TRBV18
ASSPPGTGTSDTQY
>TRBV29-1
SVAVMVGTEAF
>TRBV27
ASSLSAWEIYGQY
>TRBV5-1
ASSLGAGYSYNEQF
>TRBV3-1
ASSHPGLAFTDTQY
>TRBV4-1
ASSQDTSGYTDTQY
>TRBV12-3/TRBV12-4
ASSLGGSLGTNEKLF
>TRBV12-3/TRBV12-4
ASSLAHNEKLF
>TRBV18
ASFGQGKDTQY
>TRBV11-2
ASSLIGENTEAF
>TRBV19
ASSIDQTSTSTDTQY
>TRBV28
ASSETGRRGETQY
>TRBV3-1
ASSLQGIEAF
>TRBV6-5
ASSYSGGRSYNEQF
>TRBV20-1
RVSGVPNNEQF
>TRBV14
ASSQGIIGDTQY
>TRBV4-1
ASSQVQSSYNEQS
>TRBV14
ASSQLFPDSEKLF
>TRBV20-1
SARDIRTGGWYEQY
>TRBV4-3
ASSHYSDEQF
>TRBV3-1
ASSRRTMGTAANTEAF
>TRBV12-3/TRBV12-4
ASSFGQGVNEQF
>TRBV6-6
ASSPQGVGSYEQY
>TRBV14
ASSQGRARDGNTIY
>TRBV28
TSKPAGVSSGNTIY
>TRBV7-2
ASSLAVEETQY
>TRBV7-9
ASSVGTGENQPQH
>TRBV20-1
SARVGPSSRNEQF
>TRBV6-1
ASNNRPELNQPQH
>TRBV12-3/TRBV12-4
ASSRDSSDSPLH
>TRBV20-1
SASIAGGYNEQF
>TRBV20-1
SARENPGQSYEQY
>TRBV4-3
ASSQEGNREPYNEQF
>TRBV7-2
ASSLVHTDTQY
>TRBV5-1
ASSFSGVRSYNEQF